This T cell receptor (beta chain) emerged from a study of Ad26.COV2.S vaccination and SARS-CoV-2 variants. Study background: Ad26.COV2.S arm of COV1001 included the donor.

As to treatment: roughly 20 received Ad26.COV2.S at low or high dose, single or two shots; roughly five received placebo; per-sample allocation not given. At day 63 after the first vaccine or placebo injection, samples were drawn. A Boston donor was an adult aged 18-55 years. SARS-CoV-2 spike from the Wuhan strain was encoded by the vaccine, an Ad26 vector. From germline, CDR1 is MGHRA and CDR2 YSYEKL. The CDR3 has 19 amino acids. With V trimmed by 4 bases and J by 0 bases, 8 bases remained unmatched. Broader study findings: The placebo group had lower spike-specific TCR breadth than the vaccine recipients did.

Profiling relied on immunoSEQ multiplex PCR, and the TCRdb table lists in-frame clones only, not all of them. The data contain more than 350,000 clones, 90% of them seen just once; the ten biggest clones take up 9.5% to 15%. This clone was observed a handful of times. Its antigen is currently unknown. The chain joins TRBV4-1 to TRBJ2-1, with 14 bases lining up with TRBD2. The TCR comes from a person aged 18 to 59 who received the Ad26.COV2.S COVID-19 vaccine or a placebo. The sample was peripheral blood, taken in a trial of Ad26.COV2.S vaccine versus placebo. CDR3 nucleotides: TGCGCCAGCAGCCGTGGACTAGCGGGAGGCCGGAGCTCCTACAATGAGCAGTTCTTC. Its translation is CASSRGLAGGRSSYNEQFF.